This TCR beta chain was identified in a study of OX40 agonist ivuxolimab in advanced cancers. Overall study: A mean age of about 56 years, range about 23 to 90, was recorded, and approximately 80% were male.

Some clones are missing from TCRdb's copy, which holds only in-frame ones; the method was immunoSEQ multiplex PCR. The data contain roughly 64,000 clones, approximately 84% of them seen just once; the ten biggest clones take up about 2.9%. The study's findings and limits: Patients who responded partially at 0.1-3.0 mg/kg showed clonal expansion ranking among the lowest.

The germline V gene has CDR1 SGDLS and CDR2 YYNGEE. The V segment lost 0 bases and the J segment 4 bases; nucleotides outside the gene matches: 6. The CDR3 runs 15 residues. As to this clone: No antigen is known for it.

J is TRBJ2-7 and V is TRBV9, with TRBD2 matching over 8 bases. Material: CD4+ or CD8+ T cells sorted from blood, obtained in a trial of the OX40 agonist ivuxolimab. This sequence originates from an adult with an advanced solid tumor such as melanoma, head and neck, liver or kidney cancer. CDR3 sequence reads: CASSVATSGIYEQYF. The CDR3 nucleotides are TGTGCCAGCAGCGTAGCCACTAGCGGTATATACGAGCAGTACTTC.